This T cell receptor (beta chain) emerged from a study of cytomegalovirus exposure and HLA in healthy donors. The CDR3 is made up of 14 amino acids. Between the trimmed V and J ends, which lost 5 bases and 8 bases, there was a span of 15 bases. The germline gives CDR1 SEHNR, CDR2 FQNEAQ (reference sequence). Profiling relied on immunoSEQ multiplex PCR, and the TCRdb table lists in-frame clones only, not all of them. The data hold under 200,000 clones, with roughly 90% observed a single time. The specimen sequenced was PBMCs. The V gene is TRBV7-9, the J gene TRBJ1-4; D is possibly TRBD1 (5 bases). The receptor comes from a man in his late teens or twenties in good health and CMV-seropositive. The CDR3 loop reads CASSLLETEEKLFF. CDR3 in DNA: TGTGCCAGCAGCCTTCTCGAGACAGAAGAAAAACTGTTTTTT.